Listed here are 14 T cell receptor beta chains from one sample, sequenced in a study of cytomegalovirus exposure and HLA in healthy donors. It was with 60 Vbeta and 13 Jbeta primers that the PCR ran. Profiling relied on immunoSEQ multiplex PCR, and the TCRdb table lists in-frame clones only, not all of them. The table includes roughly 190,000 clones, around 87% detected once. The sequenced sample consisted of PBMCs. The receptors were gathered from a woman aged 18-35 years in good health and CMV-seronegative.

The rearrangement joins TRBV28 to TRBJ2-7, with TRBD2 matching over 8 bases. The V gene end was trimmed by 8 bases and the J gene end by 1 base; junction bases not matched to a gene: 10. The CDR3 is made up of 15 amino acids. Germline V gene lookup returns CDR1 MDHEN and CDR2 SYDVKM. The CDR3 nucleotides read TGTGCCAGCGGTAGTCAGGGACTAGGATCCTACGAGCAGTACTTC. The encoded protein is CASGSQGLGSYEQYF. Based on the CDR3 plus reference TRBV28 and TRBJ2-7, the full variable domain is DVKVTQSSRYLVKRTGEKVFLECVQDMDHENMFWYRQDPGLGLRLIYFSYDVKMKEKGDIPEGYSVSREKKERFSLILESASTNQTSMYLCASGSQGLGSYEQYFGPGTRLTVT.

The rearrangement joins TRBV7-9 to TRBJ2-7; 8 bases match TRBD1. This CDR3 is 14 amino acids long. Germline V gives CDR1 SEHNR, CDR2 FQNEAQ (reference sequence). Trimming cost V 4 bases and J 0 bases; bases outside gene matches: 2. The CDR3 protein is CASSSGQGSYEQYF. The DNA of the CDR3 is TGTGCCAGCAGCTCCGGACAGGGCTCCTACGAGCAGTACTTC.

V gene TRBV9 combines with J gene TRBJ2-7; 8 bases align to TRBD1. This CDR3 comprises 16 residues. Trimming at V came to 0 bases and at J to 4 bases, leaving 9 bases not matched to a gene. The germline CDR1 and CDR2 sequences are SGDLS and YYNGEE. The CDR3 coding sequence is TGTGCCAGCAGCGTAGGACTCGACAGGGGACCTTACGAGCAGTACTTC. Residues: CASSVGLDRGPYEQYF.

This clone was recorded once. The CDR3 loop reads CASSFPTSAGAYGYTF. In DNA, the CDR3 is TGTGCCAGCAGTTTCCCTACCTCCGCGGGGGCGTATGGCTACACCTTC. The V gene is TRBV6-5, the J gene TRBJ1-2, with a weak D call TRBD1 (6 bases). Trimming removed 4 bases from V and 5 bases from J, with 20 bases in between. This CDR3 has 16 amino acids. The germline V gene has CDR1 MNHEY and CDR2 SVGAGI.

The V call is TRBV11-2, the J call TRBJ2-3; maybe TRBD2 (5 bases). CDR3 length: 15 residues. Germline V CDR1 and CDR2: SGHAT, FQNNGV. With 3 bases removed from V and 5 bases from J, the gap between germline ends came to 15 bases. The CDR3 DNA sequence: TGTGCCAGCAGCTTCTTATGGGCGGGTGGAGATACGCAGTATTTT. Protein product: CASSFLWAGGDTQYF.

This clone has a handful of counts. The chain recombines TRBV7-9 with TRBJ1-1, with D perhaps TRBD1 (6 bases). The CDR3 is 12 residues long. Germline CDR1 and CDR2: SEHNR and FQNEAQ (reference sequence). Trimming removed 10 bases from V and 3 bases from J, with 12 bases in between. The CDR3: CAILTGHTEAFF. For the CDR3, the DNA is TGTGCCATCCTGACAGGCCACACTGAAGCTTTCTTT.

A few counts support this clone. The chain links TRBV5-1 to TRBJ1-2; 7 bases map to TRBD1. CDR3 length: 15 residues. Germline assignment: CDR1 SGHRS and CDR2 YFSETQ. Unmatched junction bases numbered 13, after V lost 3 bases and J lost 8 bases. CDR3 amino acids: CASSSGGTVREGYTF. In nucleotides, the CDR3 is TGCGCCAGCAGCTCTGGAGGGACAGTTCGTGAAGGCTACACCTTC.

This clone is a singleton in its sample. The chain couples TRBV2 to TRBJ2-7; 7 nucleotides align to TRBD2. The V gene end was trimmed by 7 bases and the J gene end by 6 bases; junction bases not matched to a gene: 9. The CDR3 runs 13 residues. Germline CDR1 is SNHLY and CDR2 is FYNNEI. CDR3: CASIREGPLEQYF. As DNA, the CDR3 is TGTGCCAGCATCAGGGAGGGACCGCTCGAGCAGTACTTC.

DNA for the CDR3: TGTGCCAGCGCCCGGGGGGGGAGCACAGATACGCAGTATTTT. Encoded protein: CASARGGSTDTQYF. The chain employs TRBV9 and TRBJ2-3, with 8 nucleotides matching TRBD2. Trimming cost V 7 bases and J 0 bases; bases outside gene matches: 4. CDR3 size: 14 residues. Germline values: CDR1 SGDLS, CDR2 YYNGEE.

V gene TRBV6-1 combines with J gene TRBJ2-1, with D hard to call. This CDR3 is built from 10 residues. Germline CDR1 MNHNS, CDR2 SASEGT. V lost 10 bases, J lost 7 bases, and 8 bases lay in between. This chain's CDR3 is CAIAENEQFF. The CDR3 coding sequence is TGTGCCATAGCTGAAAATGAGCAGTTCTTC.

This chain connects TRBV5-8 to TRBJ2-7, with 8 positions matching TRBD1. The CDR3 is 13 residues long. Germline values: CDR1 SGHTS, CDR2 YDEGEE. V dropped 3 bases and J dropped 1; count of bases not matched to a gene: 0. The CDR3 protein is CASSWTGSYEQYF. In DNA, the CDR3 is TGTGCCAGCAGCTGGACAGGGTCCTACGAGCAGTACTTC.

This clone has just one count. The V and J genes are TRBV30 and TRBJ2-3, with D maybe TRBD2 (6 bases). Trimming shortened V by 0 bases and J by 8 bases, and 21 bases separated the two germline ends. The CDR3 consists of 16 residues. CDR1 and CDR2 from the germline V gene are GTSNPN and SVGIG (reference sequence). CDR3 in amino acids: CAWSVNIAGSGGTQYF. Here the CDR3 DNA reads TGTGCCTGGAGTGTAAATATCGCGGGATCCGGTGGTACGCAGTATTTT.

The gene calls are TRBV5-6 and TRBJ1-5; 8 nucleotides match TRBD1. The V and J ends lost 4 bases and 6 bases, in that order; junction bases with no gene match: 9. The germline gives CDR1 SGHDT, CDR2 YYEEEE. CDR3 size: 15 residues. CDR3 residues: CASSLLTGGGQPQHF. The CDR3 coding sequence is TGTGCCAGCAGCCTTCTTACAGGGGGTGGTCAGCCCCAGCATTTT.

The J gene is TRBJ2-1, the V gene TRBV5-4, with TRBD2 identical over 10 bases. Looked up from germline, CDR1 is SGHNT and CDR2 is YYREEE (reference sequence). Unmatched junction bases numbered 4, after V lost 4 bases and J lost 3 bases. The CDR3 length is 15 residues. In nucleotides, the CDR3 is TGTGCCAGCAGCCCAGGACTAGCGGACTACAATGAGCAGTTCTTC. Amino acid sequence: CASSPGLADYNEQFF.